A selection of T cell receptor beta chains follows, all from one sample in a study of blood T cell repertoires in COVID-19. The protocol was immunoSEQ multiplex PCR, while the TCRdb copy is restricted to in-frame clones and leaves out a portion. The sample shows about 240,000 clones, roughly 79% of them seen only once. The sample was peripheral blood. The receptors shown here come from a woman aged 80 or older with COVID-19, enrolled during active disease. The CDR3 runs from the conserved cysteine through the conserved F or W. D genes are given only for firm matches. A row's size may be missing; if present it is once, few, many or a size class.

V gene	J gene	clone size	D gene	CDR3 DNA	CDR3 protein
TRBV5-1	TRBJ2-3	.	TRBD1	TGCGCCAGCAGCCGGGACAGGGTTGATCCAGATACGCAGTATTTT	CASSRDRVDPDTQYF
TRBV3-1/TRBV3-2	TRBJ2-1	.	.	TGTGCCAGCAGCCAAGAGGTCGTGAAGGGAGAACCGTTCTTC	CASSQEVVKGEPFF
TRBV27	TRBJ1-2	.	TRBD1	TGTGCCATCCGGGACAGGGCGTTTGGTGGCTACACCTTC	CAIRDRAFGGYTF
TRBV18	TRBJ1-4	.	.	TGTGCCAGCTCACAGGGGCGCGATGAAAAACTGTTTTTT	CASSQGRDEKLFF
TRBV6-6	TRBJ2-2	.	.	TGTGCCAGCAGTCGCCCCTGGGAGCTGTTTTTT	CASSRPWELFF
TRBV28	TRBJ1-2	.	TRBD1	TGTGCCAGCAGCCCGACAGGGTCCGCTAACTATGGCTACACCTTC	CASSPTGSANYGYTF
TRBV6-9	TRBJ2-2	.	TRBD1	TGTGCCAGCCCAGGGACAGGGTTCACCGGGGAGCTGTTTTTT	CASPGTGFTGELFF
TRBV9	TRBJ1-3	few	.	TGTGCCAGCAGCCCCCGGGACACTCACCACTCTGGAAACACCATATATTTT	CASSPRDTHHSGNTIYF
TRBV11-2	TRBJ2-5	.	TRBD1	TGTGCCAGCAGCCAGGACAGGGGTGTTGAGACCCAGTACTTC	CASSQDRGVETQYF
TRBV10-3	TRBJ2-5	few	TRBD1	TGTGCCATCAGTGGAGTAGCTGCAGGGGGCGAGACCCAGTACTTC	CAISGVAAGGETQYF
TRBV4-1	TRBJ1-3	.	.	TGCGCCAGCAGCCAAGTCATGGGGCCATTGGGAAACACCATATATTTT	CASSQVMGPLGNTIYF
TRBV6-2/TRBV6-3	TRBJ2-1	.	TRBD2	TGTGCCAGCAGTCTAAGCGGGAGTGGGAATGAGCAGTTCTTC	CASSLSGSGNEQFF
TRBV5-6	TRBJ2-7	few	.	TGTGCCAGCAGCTTGGGGCGGATCTCCTACGAGCAGTACTTC	CASSLGRISYEQYF
TRBV3-1/TRBV3-2	TRBJ2-7	.	TRBD2	TGTGCCAGCAGCCTCCGGACTAGCGCGTACGAGCAGTACTTC	CASSLRTSAYEQYF
TRBV5-1	TRBJ1-1	.	TRBD1	TGCGCCAGCAGCTTGGCCTCGCAGGGGGGTACTGAAGCTTTCTTT	CASSLASQGGTEAFF
TRBV11-2	TRBJ1-6	.	.	TGTGCCAGCAGCCCCCTTGATAATTCACCCCTCCACTTT	CASSPLDNSPLHF
TRBV5-4	TRBJ2-5	.	.	TGTGCCAGCAGCCGTACCCTTGCGGAGACCCAGTACTTC	CASSRTLAETQYF
TRBV5-1	TRBJ1-1	.	.	TGCGCCAGCAGCTTTACAGGGCCAGGGGCTGAAGCTTTCTTT	CASSFTGPGAEAFF
TRBV28	TRBJ2-2	.	.	TGTGCCAGCAGGCCCCTCGGGTCGGGCACCGGGGAGCTGTTTTTT	CASRPLGSGTGELFF
TRBV28	TRBJ1-2	.	TRBD1	TGTGCCAGCAGTTTACCCGGGACAGGGAGCTATGGCTACACCTTC	CASSLPGTGSYGYTF
TRBV25-1	TRBJ1-2	.	.	TGTGCCAGCAGTGAAGGTTTAAACTTTAATGGCTACACCTTC	CASSEGLNFNGYTF
TRBV5-8	TRBJ2-5	.	TRBD2	TGTGCCAGCAGCCTTATCCTGAGACTAGCGGGGGGGAAGAGCCAGTACTTC	CASSLILRLAGGKSQYF
TRBV11-2	TRBJ1-2	.	.	TGTGCCAGCAGCTTAGACGCGATATATGGCTACACCTTC	CASSLDAIYGYTF
TRBV12-3/TRBV12-4	TRBJ2-7	.	TRBD1	TGTGCCAGCACCTACAGGGGCTCCTACGAGCAGTACTTC	CASTYRGSYEQYF
TRBV18	TRBJ2-1	.	TRBD1	TGTGCCAGCTCACCAATGGGACAGTCCTACAATGAGCAGTTCTTC	CASSPMGQSYNEQFF
TRBV24-1	TRBJ2-3	.	.	TGTGCCACCAGTGCGGCAGGGGGCACAGATACGCAGTATTTT	CATSAAGGTDTQYF
TRBV5-1	TRBJ1-6	.	.	TGCGCCAGCAGCTTGGAAGGGGTCGCCTATAATTCACCCCTCCACTTT	CASSLEGVAYNSPLHF
TRBV7-6	TRBJ2-5	.	.	TGTGCCAGCAGCCCAGCGGAGACCCAGTACTTC	CASSPAETQYF
TRBV27	TRBJ1-4	.	TRBD1	TGTGCCAGCAGTGCCTTCGGACAGGCAACTAATGAAAAACTGTTTTTT	CASSAFGQATNEKLFF
TRBV7-8	TRBJ1-5	.	.	TGTGCCAGCAGCCCTGCTACCCCAAATCAGCCCCAGCATTTT	CASSPATPNQPQHF
TRBV6-6	TRBJ2-1	.	TRBD2	TGTGCCAGCAGTCGACTAGCGGGATCCAATGAGCAGTTCTTC	CASSRLAGSNEQFF
TRBV10-1	TRBJ2-3	.	TRBD2	TGCGCCAGCTTATCCGGACTAGCCGGCACAGATACGCAGTATTTT	CASLSGLAGTDTQYF